The 16 T cell receptor beta chains listed next were all sequenced from one sample in a study of OX40 agonist ivuxolimab in advanced cancers. Generated by immunoSEQ multiplex PCR, the TCRdb table keeps only in-frame clones and is missing some. The sample has tens of thousands of clones, 92% seen once; the top ten hold roughly a tenth. Sequences were derived from CD4+ or CD8+ T cells sorted from blood, sampled in a trial of the OX40 agonist ivuxolimab. These receptors all stem from an adult with an advanced solid tumor such as melanoma, head and neck, liver or kidney cancer.

This chain uses TRBV6-5 with TRBJ1-3; no definite D call. Germline CDR1 and CDR2: MNHEY and SVGAGI. The CDR3 covers 15 residues. V was cut by 2 bases and J by 2 bases, with 10 bases left in between. The chain's CDR3 is CASSYEGTTGNTIYF. In DNA form, the CDR3 reads TGTGCCAGCAGTTACGAGGGTACGACTGGAAACACCATATATTTT.

V usage is TRBV6-5 and J usage is TRBJ1-4, with no clear D. V was shortened by 5 bases and J by 4 bases, with 11 bases between the two germline ends. Germline loops: CDR1 MNHEY, CDR2 SVGAGI. This CDR3 contains 14 residues. The CDR3 here is CASSPGVNNEKLFF. The CDR3 DNA reads as TGTGCCAGCAGTCCTGGGGTAAATAATGAAAAACTGTTTTTT.

The chain couples TRBV27 to TRBJ2-7, with TRBD2 matching 7 bases. The CDR3 contains 14 residues. CDR1 is MNHEY and CDR2 is SMNVEV in the germline V gene (reference sequence). V lost 8 bases, J lost 5 bases, and 12 bases stayed unmatched. DNA for the CDR3: TGTGCCAGCTCCCCGGGGGGTAGCCCCCACGAGCAGTACTTC. Its translation: CASSPGGSPHEQYF.

V and J are TRBV7-3 and TRBJ2-3, with 11 bases lining up with TRBD2. This CDR3 comprises 16 residues. V trimming: 3 bases; J trimming: 2 bases; junction bases outside the gene matches: 4. Germline values: CDR1 SGHTA, CDR2 FQGTGA. CDR3: CASSLTSGESTDTQYF. The CDR3 DNA reads as TGTGCCAGCAGCTTGACTAGCGGGGAATCCACAGATACGCAGTATTTT.

The chain recombines TRBV13 with TRBJ2-1; maybe TRBD2 (6 bases). The CDR3 spans 15 residues. Trimming stripped 5 bases from V and 2 bases from J, with 13 bases between. Germline-derived CDR1 and CDR2 are PRHDT and FYEKMQ (reference sequence). The CDR3 nucleotides read TGTGCCAGCAGCCCCCGACTAGAGGCCTACAATGAGCAGTTCTTC. Its protein is CASSPRLEAYNEQFF.

The CDR3 DNA sequence: TGTGCCAGCAGCGTAATAGGGAGCGGCTACACCTTC. Its translation: CASSVIGSGYTF. V and J are TRBV9 and TRBJ1-2; no reliable D call. The CDR3 runs 12 residues. Germline V lookup: CDR1 SGDLS, CDR2 YYNGEE. V was clipped by 1 base and J by 8 bases, with 9 bases between them.

The count of this clone is one. The CDR3 loop is CASSQDSGLNEQFF. The CDR3 DNA reads as TGCGCCAGCAGCCAAGATTCGGGGCTGAATGAGCAGTTCTTC. The V call is TRBV4-1, the J call TRBJ2-1; D assignment may be TRBD1 or TRBD2 (5 bases each). Looked up from germline, CDR1 is MGHRA and CDR2 is YSYEKL. This CDR3 comprises 14 residues. Deletions cut 0 bases from V and 7 bases from J, with 10 bases between.

This sequence joins TRBV4-3 and TRBJ1-4; possible D gene TRBD1, 6 bases. The CDR3 is made up of 18 amino acids. Germline V gives CDR1 LGHNA, CDR2 YSLEER. The V end lost 1 base, the J end lost 0 bases, and 15 bases lay between the germline ends. CDR3 sequence (DNA): TGCGCCAGCAGCCAAGGGATGGGGGCAACGCCAACTAATGAAAAACTGTTTTTT. Amino acid sequence: CASSQGMGATPTNEKLFF.

The V and J genes are TRBV9 and TRBJ1-6; 10 bases align to TRBD1. Germline V gives CDR1 SGDLS, CDR2 YYNGEE. Germline trimming cut 2 bases from V and 5 bases from J; bases unmatched to any gene: 1. The CDR3 is made up of 15 amino acids. As DNA, the CDR3 is TGTGCCAGCAGCGTTGGACAGGGGGATAATTCACCCCTCCACTTT. It is translated as CASSVGQGDNSPLHF. Using reference TRBV9 and TRBJ1-6 for the parts outside the CDR3, the full variable domain is DSGVTQTPKHLITATGQRVTLRCSPRSGDLSVYWYQQSLDQGLQFLIQYYNGEERAKGNILERFSAQQFPDLHSELNLSSLELGDSALYFCASSVGQGDNSPLHFGNGTRLTVT.

The chain joins TRBV15 to TRBJ2-7, with TRBD1 matching over 8 bases. V shed 5 bases, J shed 2 bases, and the junction held 2 bases outside the gene matches. This CDR3 contains 13 residues. The germline V gene has CDR1 LNHNV and CDR2 YYDKDF (reference sequence). CDR3 residues: CATSLQGAYEQYF. The CDR3 bases are TGTGCCACCAGCCTACAGGGGGCCTACGAGCAGTACTTC.

This clone was counted once. The CDR3 is CASSSQGNYYGYTF. The CDR3, as DNA: TGTGCCAGCAGCTCTCAGGGTAACTACTATGGCTACACCTTC. V is TRBV5-6 and J is TRBJ1-2; TRBD1 might be the D (5 bases). Between the trimmed V and J ends, which lost 3 bases and 3 bases, there was a span of 12 bases. The CDR3 contains 14 residues. Per the germline V gene, CDR1 is SGHDT and CDR2 is YYEEEE.

This clone was picked up one time. This sequence joins TRBV11-2 and TRBJ2-3; 12 bases fit TRBD2. CDR1 is SGHAT, CDR2 FQNNGV, per germline. This CDR3 comprises 17 residues. V was pared by 3 bases and J by 5 bases, with 9 bases of the junction left unmatched. The CDR3, as DNA: TGTGCCAGCAGCTTCCAACTAGCGGGGGGTGAGGAAGATACGCAGTATTTT. This sequence encodes CASSFQLAGGEEDTQYF.

The CDR3 is CASSLGGQSTEAFF. As DNA, the CDR3 is TGCGCCAGCAGCTTGGGGGGGCAGAGCACTGAAGCTTTCTTT. J is TRBJ1-1 and V is TRBV5-1; a weak D match, TRBD1 (6 bases). Deletions cut 0 bases from V and 4 bases from J, with 10 bases between. CDR1 is SGHRS and CDR2 is YFSETQ in the germline V gene. This CDR3 region has 14 residues.

The chain couples TRBV6-1 to TRBJ2-5; 9 bases are a match to TRBD1. The CDR3 loop spans 14 amino acids. After removal of 6 bases from V and 5 bases from J, the junction contained 7 bases not matched to a gene. The V gene's germline CDR1 is MNHNS and CDR2 SASEGT. CDR3 nucleotides: TGTGCCAGCAGAACACAGGGGGCCTGGGAGACCCAGTACTTC. Translated: CASRTQGAWETQYF.

This chain uses TRBV7-6 with TRBJ2-5, with D uncertain. V was cut by 7 bases and J by 5 bases, with 11 bases left in between. The CDR3 contains 12 residues. The germline V gene has CDR1 SGHVS and CDR2 FNYEAQ. CDR3 DNA sequence: TGTGCCAGCACCCTCGAATGGGAGACCCAGTACTTC. As protein: CASTLEWETQYF.

The count of this clone is one. The V gene is TRBV29-1, the J gene TRBJ2-7; weak D call: TRBD2 (6 bases). The CDR3 has 13 amino acids. V shed 6 bases and J shed 3 bases, with 15 bases lying between them. The V gene's germline CDR1 is SQVTM and CDR2 ANQGSEA. The CDR3 reads CSVDAGRNYEQYF. The CDR3 coding sequence is TGCAGCGTAGATGCGGGACGGAACTACGAGCAGTACTTC.